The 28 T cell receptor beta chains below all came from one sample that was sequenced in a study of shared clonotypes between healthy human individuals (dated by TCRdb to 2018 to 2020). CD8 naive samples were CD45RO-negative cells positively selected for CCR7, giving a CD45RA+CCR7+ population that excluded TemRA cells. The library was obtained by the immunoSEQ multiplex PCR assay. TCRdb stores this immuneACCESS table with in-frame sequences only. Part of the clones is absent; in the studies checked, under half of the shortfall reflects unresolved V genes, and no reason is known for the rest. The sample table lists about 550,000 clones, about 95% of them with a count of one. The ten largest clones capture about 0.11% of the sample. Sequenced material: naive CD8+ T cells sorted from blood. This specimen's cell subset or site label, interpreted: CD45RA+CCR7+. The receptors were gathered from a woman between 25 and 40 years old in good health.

CDR3: CATGDPPQHF. CDR3 DNA: TGTGCCACCGGGGATCCGCCCCAGCATTTT. This chain uses TRBV27 with TRBJ1-5; no reliable D call. Germline CDR1 reads MNHEY; CDR2 reads SMNVEV (reference sequence). CDR3 length: 10 residues. Trimming took 10 bases from V and 9 from J, leaving 10 bases between them.

CDR3 region: CATSTGLMHSPLHF. DNA of the CDR3: TGCGCCACCTCGACAGGGCTGATGCATTCACCCCTCCACTTT. This chain connects TRBV4-1 to TRBJ1-6, with 7 bases lining up with TRBD1. The CDR3 length is 14 residues. V was clipped by 10 bases and J by 8 bases; unmatched bases: 11. From germline, CDR1 is MGHRA and CDR2 YSYEKL.

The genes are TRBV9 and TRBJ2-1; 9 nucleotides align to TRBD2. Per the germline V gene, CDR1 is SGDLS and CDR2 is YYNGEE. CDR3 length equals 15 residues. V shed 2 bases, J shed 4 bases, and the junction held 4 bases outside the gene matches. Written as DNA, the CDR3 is TGTGCCAGCAGCGTGGGACTAGCTGTTTACAATGAGCAGTTCTTC. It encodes CASSVGLAVYNEQFF.

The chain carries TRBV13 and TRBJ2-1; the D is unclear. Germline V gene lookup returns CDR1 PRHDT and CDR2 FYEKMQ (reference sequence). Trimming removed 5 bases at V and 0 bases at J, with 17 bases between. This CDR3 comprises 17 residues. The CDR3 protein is CASSTYPNRYSYNEQFF. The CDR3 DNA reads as TGTGCCAGCAGCACATACCCAAACAGATACTCCTACAATGAGCAGTTCTTC.

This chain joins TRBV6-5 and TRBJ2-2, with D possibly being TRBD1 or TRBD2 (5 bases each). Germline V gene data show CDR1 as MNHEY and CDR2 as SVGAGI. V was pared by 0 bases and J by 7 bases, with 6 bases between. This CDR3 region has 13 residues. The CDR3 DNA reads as TGTGCCAGCAGTTACTCTGGGGGCGGGGAGCTGTTTTTT. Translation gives CASSYSGGGELFF.

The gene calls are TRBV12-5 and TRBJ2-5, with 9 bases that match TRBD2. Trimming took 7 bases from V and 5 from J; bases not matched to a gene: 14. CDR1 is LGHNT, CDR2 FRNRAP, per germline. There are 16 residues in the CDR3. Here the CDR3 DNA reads TGTGCTAGTGCCCCCGGGGTAGCGGGAGAGTGGGAGACCCAGTACTTC. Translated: CASAPGVAGEWETQYF.

The DNA of the CDR3 is TGTGCCAGCAGCTTAGAGGCGGGAGTTAGGTACGAGCAGTACTTC. Its translation: CASSLEAGVRYEQYF. V and J are TRBV11-2 and TRBJ2-7, with 7 bases that match TRBD2. The CDR3 sequence is 15 residues long. CDR1 is SGHAT and CDR2 is FQNNGV in the germline V gene. V lost 0 bases, J lost 4 bases, and 6 bases stayed unmatched. Full variable domain (remainder filled in from reference TRBV11-2 and TRBJ2-7): EAGVAQSPRYKIIEKRQSVAFWCNPISGHATLYWYQQILGQGPKLLIQFQNNGVVDDSQLPKDRFSAERLKGVDSTLKIQPAKLEDSAVYLCASSLEAGVRYEQYFGPGTRLTVT.

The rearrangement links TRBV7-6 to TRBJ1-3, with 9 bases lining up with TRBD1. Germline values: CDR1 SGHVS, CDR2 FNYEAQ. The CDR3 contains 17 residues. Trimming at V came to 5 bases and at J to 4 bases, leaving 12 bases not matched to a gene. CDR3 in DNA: TGTGCCAGCAGCGAGTACTCACAGGGGGCAGAAGGAAACACCATATATTTT. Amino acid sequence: CASSEYSQGAEGNTIYF.

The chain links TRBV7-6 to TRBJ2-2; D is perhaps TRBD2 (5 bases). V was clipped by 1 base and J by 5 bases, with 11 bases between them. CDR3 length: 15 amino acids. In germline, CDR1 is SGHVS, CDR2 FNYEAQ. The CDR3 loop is CASSLEASGTGELFF. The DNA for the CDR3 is TGTGCCAGCAGCTTAGAAGCATCGGGGACCGGGGAGCTGTTTTTT.

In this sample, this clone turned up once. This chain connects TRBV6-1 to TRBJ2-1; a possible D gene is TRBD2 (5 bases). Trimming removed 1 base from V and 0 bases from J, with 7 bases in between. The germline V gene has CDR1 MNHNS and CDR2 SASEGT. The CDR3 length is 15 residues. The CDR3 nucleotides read TGTGCCAGCAGTGAAGAAGAGGGCTCCTACAATGAGCAGTTCTTC. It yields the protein CASSEEEGSYNEQFF.

CDR3: CASSLWGTGAEEAFF. As DNA, the CDR3 is TGTGCCAGCAGTTTATGGGGGACAGGGGCAGAAGAAGCTTTCTTT. This chain links TRBV28 with TRBJ1-1; TRBD1 agrees at 10 bases. Germline V gives CDR1 MDHEN, CDR2 SYDVKM. With 0 bases clipped from V and 8 bases from J, the junction kept 6 bases outside the gene matches. The CDR3 has 15 amino acids.

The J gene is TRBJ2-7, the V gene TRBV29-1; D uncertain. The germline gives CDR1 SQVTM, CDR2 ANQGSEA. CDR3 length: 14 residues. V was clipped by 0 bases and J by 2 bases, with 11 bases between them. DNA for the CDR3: TGCAGCGTTGAAGACGCGAGAGGAGCCTACGAGCAGTACTTC. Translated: CSVEDARGAYEQYF.

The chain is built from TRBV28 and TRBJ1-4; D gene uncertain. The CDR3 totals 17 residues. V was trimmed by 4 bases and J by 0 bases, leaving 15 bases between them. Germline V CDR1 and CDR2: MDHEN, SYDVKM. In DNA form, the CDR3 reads TGTGCCAGCAGTTCTGCGTCCATTATTCCAACTAATGAAAAACTGTTTTTT. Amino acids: CASSSASIIPTNEKLFF.

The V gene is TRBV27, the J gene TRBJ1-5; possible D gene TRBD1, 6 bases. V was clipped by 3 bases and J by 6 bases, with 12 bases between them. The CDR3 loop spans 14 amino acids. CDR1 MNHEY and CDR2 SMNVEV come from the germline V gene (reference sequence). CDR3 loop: CASSFRGAGQPQHF. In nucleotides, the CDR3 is TGTGCCAGCAGTTTCAGGGGCGCGGGTCAGCCCCAGCATTTT.

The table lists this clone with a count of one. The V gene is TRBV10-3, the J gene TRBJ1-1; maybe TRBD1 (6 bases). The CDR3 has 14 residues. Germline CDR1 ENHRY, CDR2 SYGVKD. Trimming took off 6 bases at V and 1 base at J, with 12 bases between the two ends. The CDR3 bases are TGTGCCATCAGGGAACAGGGACGGAACACTGAAGCTTTCTTT. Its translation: CAIREQGRNTEAFF.

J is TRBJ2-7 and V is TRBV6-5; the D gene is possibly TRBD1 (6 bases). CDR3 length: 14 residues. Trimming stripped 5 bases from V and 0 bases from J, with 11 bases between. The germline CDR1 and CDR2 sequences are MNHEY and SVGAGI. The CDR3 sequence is CASSHNRVSYEQYF. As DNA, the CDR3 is TGTGCCAGCAGTCATAACAGGGTCTCCTACGAGCAGTACTTC.

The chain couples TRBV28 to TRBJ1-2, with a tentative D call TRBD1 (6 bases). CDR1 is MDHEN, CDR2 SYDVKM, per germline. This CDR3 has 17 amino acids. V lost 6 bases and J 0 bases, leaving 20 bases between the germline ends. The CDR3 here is CASRDTGQRDPNYGYTF. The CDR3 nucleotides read TGTGCCAGCAGGGACACGGGACAACGTGACCCTAACTATGGCTACACCTTC.

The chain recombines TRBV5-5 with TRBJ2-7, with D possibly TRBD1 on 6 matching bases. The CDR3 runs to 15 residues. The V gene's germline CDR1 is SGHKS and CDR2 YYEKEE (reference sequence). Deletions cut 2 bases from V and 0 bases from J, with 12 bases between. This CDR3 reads CASSFTETGSYEQYF. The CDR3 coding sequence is TGTGCCAGCAGCTTCACAGAGACAGGCTCCTACGAGCAGTACTTC.

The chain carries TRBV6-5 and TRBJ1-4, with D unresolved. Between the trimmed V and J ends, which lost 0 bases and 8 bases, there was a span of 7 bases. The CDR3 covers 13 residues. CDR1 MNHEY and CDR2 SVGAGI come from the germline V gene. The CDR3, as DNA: TGTGCCAGCAGTTACTCCCCGGGGGAAAAACTGTTTTTT. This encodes CASSYSPGEKLFF.

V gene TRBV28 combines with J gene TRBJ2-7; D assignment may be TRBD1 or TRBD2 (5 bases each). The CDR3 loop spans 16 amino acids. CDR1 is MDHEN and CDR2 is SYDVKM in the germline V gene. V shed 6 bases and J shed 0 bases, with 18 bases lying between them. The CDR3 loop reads CASRYRGHRSSYEQYF. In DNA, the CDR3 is TGTGCCAGCAGGTACAGAGGGCACAGGAGCTCCTACGAGCAGTACTTC.

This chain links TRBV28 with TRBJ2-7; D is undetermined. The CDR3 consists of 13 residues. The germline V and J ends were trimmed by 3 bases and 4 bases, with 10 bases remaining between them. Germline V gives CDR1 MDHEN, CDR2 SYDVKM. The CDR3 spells CASSFFGEYEQYF. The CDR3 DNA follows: TGTGCCAGCAGTTTCTTTGGGGAATACGAGCAGTACTTC.

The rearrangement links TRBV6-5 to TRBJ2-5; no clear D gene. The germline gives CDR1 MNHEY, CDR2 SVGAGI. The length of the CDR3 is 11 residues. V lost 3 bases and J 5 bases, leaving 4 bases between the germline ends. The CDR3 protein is CASSYHETQYF. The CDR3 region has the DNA TGTGCCAGCAGTTATCATGAGACCCAGTACTTC.

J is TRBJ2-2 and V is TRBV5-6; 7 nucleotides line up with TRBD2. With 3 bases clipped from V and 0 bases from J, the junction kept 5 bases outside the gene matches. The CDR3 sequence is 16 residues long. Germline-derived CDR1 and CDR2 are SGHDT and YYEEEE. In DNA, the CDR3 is TGTGCCAGCAGCTACCCTAGCGGTCCGAACACCGGGGAGCTGTTTTTT. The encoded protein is CASSYPSGPNTGELFF.

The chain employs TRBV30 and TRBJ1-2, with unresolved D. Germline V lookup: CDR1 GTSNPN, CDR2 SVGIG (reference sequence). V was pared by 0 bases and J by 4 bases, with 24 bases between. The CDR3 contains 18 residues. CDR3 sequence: CAWSVRRIGVGKLYGYTF. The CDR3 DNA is TGTGCCTGGAGTGTACGGAGGATTGGGGTCGGAAAGCTCTATGGCTACACCTTC.

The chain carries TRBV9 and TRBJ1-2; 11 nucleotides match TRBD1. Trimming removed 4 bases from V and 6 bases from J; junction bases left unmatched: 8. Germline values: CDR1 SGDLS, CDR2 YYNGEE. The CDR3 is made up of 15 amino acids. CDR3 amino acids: CASSPGGQGDHGYTF. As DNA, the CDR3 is TGTGCCAGCAGCCCGGGGGGACAGGGGGATCATGGCTACACCTTC.

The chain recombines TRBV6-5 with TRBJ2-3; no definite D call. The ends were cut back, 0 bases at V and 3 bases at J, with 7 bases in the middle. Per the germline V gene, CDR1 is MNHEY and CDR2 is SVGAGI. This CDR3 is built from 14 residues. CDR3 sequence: CASSYSVGTDTQYF. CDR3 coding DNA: TGTGCCAGCAGTTACTCGGTGGGGACAGATACGCAGTATTTT.

CDR3 loop: CASGKAYEQYF. The CDR3, as DNA: TGTGCCAGCGGCAAAGCCTACGAGCAGTACTTC. The V gene is TRBV11-3, the J gene TRBJ2-5, with D unresolved. The better agreement between TRBJ2-7 and the DNA end casts doubt on the J call. CDR1 is SGHNT and CDR2 is YENEEA in the germline V gene. This CDR3 region has 11 residues.

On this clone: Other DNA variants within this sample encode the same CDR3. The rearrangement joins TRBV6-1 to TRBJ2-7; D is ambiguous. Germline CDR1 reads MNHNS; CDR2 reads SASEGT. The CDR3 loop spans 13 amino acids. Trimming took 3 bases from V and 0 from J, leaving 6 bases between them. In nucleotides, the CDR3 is TGTGCCAGCAGTGAGGGGATCTCCTACGAGCAGTACTTC. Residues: CASSEGISYEQYF.